This TCR beta chain was identified in a study of T cell repertoires in cytomegalovirus infection. CDR1 and CDR2 (germline): SGDLS, YYNGEE. Trimming shortened V by 0 bases and J by 0 bases, and 19 bases separated the two germline ends. The CDR3 spans 18 residues. One entry per CDR3 protein results from TCRdb running MiXCR on the reads. Of around 300,000 distinct CDR3 sequences in the sample, about 25% were seen once. The V call is TRBV9, the J call TRBJ2-7; D is possibly TRBD1 (5 bases). Input material: PBMCs. This receptor was obtained from a human donor in good health (CMV status not recorded). Some clones in this sample may be carry-over from other donors' samples. The CDR3 nucleotides are TGTGCCAGCAGCGTAGGACAGCCGTTCGGTAGTATCTCCTACGAGCAGTACTTC. It is translated as CASSVGQPFGSISYEQYF. The whole variable domain, remainder taken from reference TRBV9 and TRBJ2-7, is DSGVTQTPKHLITATGQRVTLRCSPRSGDLSVYWYQQSLDQGLQFLIQYYNGEERAKGNILERFSAQQFPDLHSELNLSSLELGDSALYFCASSVGQPFGSISYEQYFGPGTRLTVT.